Each of the 29 T cell receptor beta chains below was sequenced from the same sample in a study of tumor and adjacent non-tumor tissue in lung cancer. TCRbeta libraries were built with three rounds of nested PCR, modified from ARM-PCR. TCRdb analysed the multiplex PCR reads with MiXCR anew, one entry per CDR3 protein. The sample lists around 200,000 distinct CDR3 sequences, over 55% seen once, with roughly a quarter in the top ten. The template was RNA from unsorted bulk tissue. What was sequenced was lung tumor tissue. These receptors were taken from a man aged 55 to 70 with non-small cell lung cancer.

This clonotype was counted only a few times. The chain uses TRBV12-3 or TRBV12-4 and TRBJ2-1; D ambiguous. This CDR3 spans 13 amino acids. V was clipped by 6 bases and J by 2 bases, with 8 bases between them. The CDR3 region is CASSPWAYNEQFF. DNA for the CDR3: TGTGCCAGCAGCCCCTGGGCCTACAATGAGCAGTTCTTC.

With regard to this clonotype: A read error is likely, as this CDR3 ends without the conserved phenylalanine or tryptophan. The chain uses TRBV20-1 and TRBJ2-7; tentative D call: TRBD2 (5 bases). CDR1 and CDR2 (germline): DFQATT, SNEGSKA (reference sequence). V was trimmed by 5 bases and J by 2 bases, leaving 16 bases between them. There are 14 residues in the CDR3. The CDR3: CSAERLAGPYEQYL. CDR3 nucleotides: TGCAGTGCTGAAAGGTTGGCGGGTCCCTACGAGCAGTACCTC.

This clonotype was seen a handful of times. One junction end disagrees with the germline gene, perhaps due to a read error. The J gene is TRBJ2-3, the V gene TRBV20-1; D is tentatively TRBD1 or TRBD2 (5 bases each). The germline CDR1 and CDR2 sequences are DFQATT and SNEGSKA (reference sequence). The CDR3 sequence is 16 residues long. The DNA of the CDR3 is TGCAGTGCCTTACGACCGGCAGGGAGAGGCACAGATACTCAGTATTTT. Translation: CSALRPAGRGTDTQYF.

The chain couples TRBV5-8 to TRBJ2-1, with 11 bases identical to TRBD2. CDR1 is SGHTS and CDR2 is YDEGEE in the germline V gene. The CDR3 sequence is 15 residues long. The J segment lost 8 bases and the V segment lost 0 bases, leaving 4 bases of the junction unmatched. Here the CDR3 reads CASSLGSGGADEQFF. For the CDR3, the DNA is TGTGCCAGCAGCTTGGGTAGCGGGGGGGCCGATGAGCAGTTCTTC.

This rearrangement joins TRBV5-6 to TRBJ2-7; maybe TRBD1 (5 bases). The V end lost 1 base, the J end lost 2 bases, and 13 bases lay between the germline ends. Germline V gene lookup returns CDR1 SGHDT and CDR2 YYEEEE. CDR3 length: 15 amino acids. The CDR3, as DNA: TGTGCCAGCAGCTTGAGTGGACACGTTACCTACGAGCAGTACTTC. Translating it yields CASSLSGHVTYEQYF.

The sample holds one count of this clonotype. A read error is likely, as this CDR3 ends without the conserved phenylalanine or tryptophan. This chain connects TRBV20-1 to TRBJ1-3; D ambiguous. With 4 bases removed from V and 2 bases from J, the gap between germline ends came to 6 bases. This CDR3 is 12 amino acids long. CDR1 DFQATT and CDR2 SNEGSKA come from the germline V gene (reference sequence). CDR3 bases: TGCAGTGCTATTCAACCTGGAAACACCATATATTCT. Its protein product is CSAIQPGNTIYS.

This clonotype was found many times. V and J are TRBV5-1 and TRBJ2-3; D is possibly TRBD1 (6 bases). The V gene lost 5 bases and the J gene lost 2 bases, with 12 bases spanning the gap. Germline loops: CDR1 SGHRS, CDR2 YFSETQ. This CDR3 spans 14 amino acids. The CDR3 DNA follows: TGCGCCAGCAGAATTCAGGGGAACACAGATACGCAGTATTTT. This encodes CASRIQGNTDTQYF.

CDR3: CASSSVRRGVYSQQFF. For the CDR3, the DNA is TGTGCCAGCAGCTCAGTTCGGCGGGGGGTTTACAGTCAGCAGTTCTTC. The rearrangement joins TRBV11-3 to TRBJ2-1; 8 positions agree with TRBD2. This CDR3 contains 16 residues. Germline CDR1 and CDR2: SGHNT and YENEEA. V gave up 4 bases and J gave up 11 bases; unmatched junction bases: 16.

V and J are TRBV20-1 and TRBJ2-7, with no clear D. The V gene's germline CDR1 is DFQATT and CDR2 SNEGSKA (reference sequence). This CDR3 is 13 amino acids long. The CDR3 nucleotides read TGCTGTACACACGACAAGGCTCGCTACGAGCAGTACTTC. Its translation: CCTHDKARYEQYF.

The chain has TRBV6-6 and TRBJ2-5; D unresolved. Germline values: CDR1 MNHNY, CDR2 SVGAGI (reference sequence). The CDR3 has 17 residues. V was pared by 10 bases and J by 1 base, with 25 bases between. In DNA form, the CDR3 reads TGTGCCAACAGAACAGCCGGGCAAACTCAGATCCAAGAGACCCAGTACTTC. Translation gives CANRTAGQTQIQETQYF.

Worth noting for this clonotype: Germline and junction disagree at one end, which may indicate a read error. The chain has TRBV5-6 and TRBJ2-1; 11 bases are a match to TRBD2. The CDR3 is made up of 15 amino acids. Germline CDR1 is SGHDT and CDR2 is YYEEEE. The CDR3 here is CASSTGLAAYNKQFF. The CDR3 nucleotides read TGTGCCAGCAGCACGGGACTAGCGGCCTACAATAAGCAGTTCTTC.

Concerning this clonotype itself: Compared with germline, one end of the junction differs, possibly owing to a read error. This chain joins TRBV12-3 or TRBV12-4 and TRBJ2-3; the match to TRBD2 covers 9 bases. This CDR3 is 16 amino acids long. CDR3 nucleotide sequence: TGTACCAGCAGCCATAATAGCGGGAGAGGGATAGATACGCAGTATTTT. It specifies CTSSHNSGRGIDTQYF.

The chain links TRBV4-2 to TRBJ2-5, with 7 bases lining up with TRBD2. In germline, CDR1 is LGHNA, CDR2 YNFKEQ. The V segment lost 2 bases and the J segment 8 bases; nucleotides outside the gene matches: 11. The CDR3 has 15 amino acids. The CDR3 DNA is TGTGCCAGCAGCCAACCTGGCACTAGCGAGGATACCCAGTACTTC. The encoded protein is CASSQPGTSEDTQYF.

This clonotype was seen once. The junction departs from the called germline gene at one end, perhaps through a read error. The chain carries TRBV19 and TRBJ1-1; maybe TRBD1 (6 bases). From germline, CDR1 is LNHDA and CDR2 SQIVND (reference sequence). The CDR3 covers 14 residues. CDR3 sequence: CASRGRGVATEAFF. The CDR3 nucleotides read TGTGCTAGTAGAGGGAGGGGGGTGGCCACTGAAGCTTTCTTT.

As regards this clonotype: As the CDR3 is not closed by the conserved phenylalanine or tryptophan, this likely results from a read error. The DNA is omitted, as the CDR3 cannot be located on it reliably, and the CDR3 follows TCRdb's listing. The J gene is TRBJ1-2, the V gene TRBV21-1. TRBV21-1 is designated a pseudogene. The CDR3 totals 13 residues, both ends included. The CDR3 loop is CASSKGIASGYII.

Comment on this clonotype: The junction differs from germline at one of its ends, possibly a read error. This chain connects TRBV4-3 to TRBJ2-3; D is perhaps TRBD2 (6 bases). The CDR3 contains 16 residues. Germline V gives CDR1 LGHNA, CDR2 YSLEER. CDR3 protein: CTSSSDRAGTKDTQYF. CDR3 sequence (DNA): TGCACCAGCAGCTCAGATAGAGCGGGCACCAAAGATACGCAGTATTTT.

About this clonotype itself: A much bigger clone sits one base away, suggesting this may be a read error. This chain uses TRBV11-2 with TRBJ2-2, with D possibly TRBD1 on 5 matching bases. V lost 5 bases, J lost 5 bases, and 12 bases lay in between. Germline V gene lookup returns CDR1 SGHAT and CDR2 FQNNGV. This CDR3 is 14 amino acids long. CDR3 region: CASSVFPGTGELFF. The CDR3 nucleotides read TGTGCCAGCAGCGTGTTTCCAGGGACCGGGGAGCTGTTTTTT.

The chain combines TRBV5-4 with TRBJ2-3, with a weak D call TRBD1 (6 bases). The V and J ends lost 0 bases and 1 base respectively, with 18 bases between them. Germline V lookup: CDR1 SGHNT, CDR2 YYREEE (reference sequence). This CDR3 is built from 18 residues. CDR3 coding DNA: TGTGCCAGCAGCTTGGGGGGGCTTATATGTGTCCGCACAGATACGCAGTATTTT. Translation: CASSLGGLICVRTDTQYF.

This clonotype was detected only once. The rearrangement joins TRBV7-9 to TRBJ2-1, with no clear D. The CDR3 length is 12 residues. V lost 5 bases and J lost 7, with 9 bases in between. Germline values: CDR1 SEHNR, CDR2 FQNEAQ (reference sequence). For the CDR3, the DNA is TGTGCCAGCAGCCTCCAGTCGAATGAGCAGTTCTTC. Encoded protein: CASSLQSNEQFF.

On this clonotype itself: This sequence may be a read error, since a much larger clone differs from it by one base. The chain is built from TRBV29-1 and TRBJ1-2; possible D gene TRBD1, 5 bases. The germline gives CDR1 SQVTM, CDR2 ANQGSEA. The CDR3 runs to 13 residues. The CDR3 DNA is TGCAGCGTCCCAATCGGGGCTAACTATGGCTACGCCTTC. Protein: CSVPIGANYGYAF. The variable domain in full, completed from reference TRBV29-1 and TRBJ1-2, reads SAVISQKPSRDICQRGTSLTIQCQVDSQVTMMFWYRQQPGQSLTLIATANQGSEATYESGFVIDKFPISRPNLTFSTLTVSNMSPEDSSIYLCSVPIGANYGYAFGSGTRLTVV.

About this clonotype itself: Given the absence of the conserved phenylalanine or tryptophan at the CDR3 end, a read error is likely. This sequence joins TRBV5-1 and TRBJ2-3; unclear D gene. The germline gives CDR1 SGHRS, CDR2 YFSETQ. This CDR3 is built from 14 residues. The chain's CDR3 is CASSLEPGTDTQYL. In DNA, the CDR3 is TGCGCCAGCAGCTTGGAACCAGGCACAGACACGCAGTATCTT.

As to this clonotype: This sequence may be a read error, since a much larger clone differs from it by one base. V is TRBV20-1 and J is TRBJ1-1; the D is unclear. Germline lookup yields CDR1 DFQATT and CDR2 SNEGSKA (reference sequence). The CDR3 contains 14 residues. V was trimmed by 1 base and J by 8 bases, leaving 17 bases between them. CDR3 residues: CSARVMGSAGEAFF. As DNA, the CDR3 is TGCAGTGCTAGAGTTATGGGGTCCGCTGGGGAAGCTTTCTTT.

This clonotype was seen a few times. This CDR3 is CASSQVPGGINTGELFF. CDR3 nucleotides: TGTGCCAGCAGCCAAGTACCGGGCGGGATAAACACCGGGGAGCTGTTTTTT. The chain joins TRBV4-2 to TRBJ2-2; the D gene is possibly TRBD2 (6 bases). This CDR3 comprises 17 residues. Trimming left V 1 base short and J 2 bases short, with 14 bases between. CDR1 and CDR2 from the germline V gene are LGHNA and YNFKEQ.

Concerning this clonotype: A junction end diverges from the germline sequence, so it may reflect a read error. The chain uses TRBV6-2 or TRBV6-3 and TRBJ1-1; no definite D call. CDR3 size: 13 residues. CDR1 MNHEY and CDR2 SVGEGT come from the germline V gene. As DNA, the CDR3 is TGTACCAGCAGTCGAAACCCGAACACTGAAGCTTTCTTT. Translation: CTSSRNPNTEAFF.

Of note for this clonotype: One end of the junction is discordant with germline, which a read error may explain. The chain couples TRBV4-2 to TRBJ2-7; D is uncertain. Per germline, CDR1 LGHNA and CDR2 YNFKEQ. The CDR3 loop spans 16 amino acids. Written as DNA, the CDR3 is TGTGCCAGCAGCCAAGATAGAGGCGTCCCCCCCCACGAGCAGCACTTC. Its translation is CASSQDRGVPPHEQHF.

Comments on this clonotype: A junction end diverges from the germline sequence, so it may reflect a read error. The rearrangement joins TRBV4-3 to TRBJ2-1; TRBD2 matches at 13 bases. CDR1 is LGHNA, CDR2 YSLEER, per germline. The CDR3 extends over 17 amino acids. This CDR3 reads CASRQGGTSGAYNEQFF. The CDR3 DNA reads as TGCGCCAGCAGACAAGGGGGGACTAGCGGGGCCTACAATGAGCAGTTCTTC.

Remarks on this clonotype: This may be a read error, as it is one base from a much larger clone. The genes are TRBV5-1 and TRBJ1-1, with D uncertain. The germline V gene encodes CDR1 SGHRS and CDR2 YFSETQ. The CDR3 extends over 13 amino acids. The DNA for the CDR3 is TGCGCCAGCAGCTTGGAGGTTAACACTGAAGCTCTCTTT. It specifies CASSLEVNTEALF.

In this sample, this clonotype turned up once. Given a much more abundant clone one base away, this may be a read error. DNA of the CDR3: TGTACCAGCAGTTTACAAAGCTCTGGGGCCAACGTCCTGACTTTC. Translation: CTSSLQSSGANVLTF. The chain has TRBV12-3 or TRBV12-4 and TRBJ2-6; D ambiguous. This CDR3 region has 15 residues.

V usage is TRBV6-2 or TRBV6-3 and J usage is TRBJ2-1, with 7 positions matching TRBD2. This CDR3 comprises 15 residues. V was clipped by 7 bases and J by 6 bases; unmatched bases: 12. Germline loops: CDR1 MNHEY, CDR2 SVGEGT. CDR3 in DNA: TGTGCCAGCAACTCTACTAGTGGGAGGGCCAATGAGCAGTTCTTC. Amino acid sequence: CASNSTSGRANEQFF.